A single sample is the source of the 9 T cell receptor beta chains below, sequenced in a study of PD-1 blockade in classical Hodgkin lymphoma. Exposure to brentuximab vedotin varied, and each patient had relapsed following autologous stem cell transplantation. Thawed PBMCs underwent magnetic negative selection to obtain purified CD8+ T cells. TCRdb's copy holds only in-frame clones and misses some; the assay was immunoSEQ multiplex PCR. The sample comprises 2,500 to 3,500 clones, 70% to 85% of which are singletons, and 9.5% to 13% rests with the top ten. Here the sequenced sample was CD8+ T cells from blood, taken at baseline. The receptors shown here come from a human donor with classical Hodgkin lymphoma.

This clone showed up just a few times. V and J are TRBV5-6 and TRBJ2-7; perhaps D is TRBD1 or TRBD2 (5 bases each). Germline V gene lookup returns CDR1 SGHDT and CDR2 YYEEEE. V shed 6 bases and J shed 3 bases, with 16 bases lying between them. The CDR3 length is 14 residues. The CDR3, as DNA: TGTGCCAGCACCTGGGGACCGATAGACTACGAGCAGTACTTC. Translation: CASTWGPIDYEQYF.

In nucleotides, the CDR3 is TGTGCCACCGGGCACAATGAGCAGTTCTTC. The encoded protein is CATGHNEQFF. The rearrangement uses TRBV25-1 and TRBJ2-1, with no clear D. The V and J ends lost 10 bases and 5 bases respectively, with 6 bases between them. The CDR3 consists of 10 residues. Per the germline V gene, CDR1 is MGHDK and CDR2 is SYGVNS.

The chain combines TRBV4-1 with TRBJ2-1, with a weak D call TRBD1 (5 bases). Trimming shortened V by 4 bases and J by 5 bases, and 18 bases separated the two germline ends. Per germline, CDR1 MGHRA and CDR2 YSYEKL. This CDR3 is 16 amino acids long. As DNA, the CDR3 is TGCGCCAGCAGCCCCAAAGGCAACCAGGGAAACAATGAGCAGTTCTTC. The encoded protein is CASSPKGNQGNNEQFF.

The CDR3 loop is CASSLDIGYEQYF. In nucleotides, the CDR3 is TGTGCCAGCAGTTTAGATATTGGCTACGAGCAGTACTTC. This chain uses TRBV27 with TRBJ2-7; D not certain. Trimming shortened V by 2 bases and J by 3 bases, and 8 bases separated the two germline ends. Germline-derived CDR1 and CDR2 are MNHEY and SMNVEV (reference sequence). The CDR3 extends over 13 amino acids.

This chain joins TRBV6-5 and TRBJ2-7, with 8 positions matching TRBD2. The trim removed 2 bases at V and 4 bases at J, leaving 4 bases unmatched. Germline V gives CDR1 MNHEY, CDR2 SVGAGI. The CDR3 runs 14 residues. The CDR3 protein is CASSYREGVYEQYF. CDR3 coding DNA: TGTGCCAGCAGTTACCGGGAGGGGGTTTACGAGCAGTACTTC.

Only a few counts were recorded for this clone. This chain uses TRBV18 with TRBJ1-2, with D hard to call. This CDR3 contains 15 residues. The germline V and J ends were trimmed by 1 base and 8 bases, with 17 bases remaining between them. Germline V gives CDR1 KGHSH, CDR2 LQKENI. CDR3 in amino acids: CASSPHRALGRGYTF. CDR3 bases: TGTGCCAGCTCACCACATAGGGCTCTCGGAAGAGGCTACACCTTC.

This clone was seen a handful of times. The chain recombines TRBV7-9 with TRBJ1-1; tentative D call: TRBD1 (5 bases). Germline CDR1 reads SEHNR; CDR2 reads FQNEAQ (reference sequence). The CDR3 spans 15 residues. The V gene lost 5 bases and the J gene lost 0 bases, with 13 bases spanning the gap. DNA of the CDR3: TGTGCCAGCAGCCACAACCGGGACGTGAACACTGAAGCTTTCTTT. It yields the protein CASSHNRDVNTEAFF.

The chain recombines TRBV27 with TRBJ2-3, with 8 nucleotides matching TRBD2. After removal of 4 bases from V and 6 bases from J, the junction contained 9 bases not matched to a gene. CDR3 length equals 15 residues. The germline V gene encodes CDR1 MNHEY and CDR2 SMNVEV (reference sequence). The DNA of the CDR3 is TGTGCCAGCAGTTCGCGGGGGGCGGTGTTTGATACGCAGTATTTT. This translates into CASSSRGAVFDTQYF.

This chain uses TRBV27 with TRBJ2-3; TRBD1 aligns across 8 bases. This CDR3 has 18 amino acids. The germline CDR1 and CDR2 sequences are MNHEY and SMNVEV (reference sequence). The J segment lost 0 bases and the V segment lost 8 bases, leaving 16 bases of the junction unmatched. As DNA, the CDR3 is TGTGCCAGCCGGGACAGGCCACAATTCCGATTAAGCACAGATACGCAGTATTTT. Translation: CASRDRPQFRLSTDTQYF.